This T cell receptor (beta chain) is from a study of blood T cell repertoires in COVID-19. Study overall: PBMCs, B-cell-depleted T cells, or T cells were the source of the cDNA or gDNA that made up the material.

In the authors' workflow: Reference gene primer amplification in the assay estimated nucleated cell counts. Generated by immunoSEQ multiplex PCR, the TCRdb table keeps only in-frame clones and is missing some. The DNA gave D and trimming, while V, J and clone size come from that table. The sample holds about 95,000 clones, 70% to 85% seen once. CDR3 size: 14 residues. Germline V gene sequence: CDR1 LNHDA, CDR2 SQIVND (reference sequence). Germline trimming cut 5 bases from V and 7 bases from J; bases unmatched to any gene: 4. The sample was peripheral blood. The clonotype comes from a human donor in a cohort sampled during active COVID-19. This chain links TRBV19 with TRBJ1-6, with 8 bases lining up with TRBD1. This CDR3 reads CASSLQGENSPLHF. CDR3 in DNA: TGTGCCAGTAGTTTACAGGGGGAAAATTCACCCCTCCACTTT. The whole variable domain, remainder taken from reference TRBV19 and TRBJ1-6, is DGGITQSPKYLFRKEGQNVTLSCEQNLNHDAMYWYRQDPGQGLRLIYYSQIVNDFQKGDIAEGYSVSREKKESFPLTVTSAQKNPTAFYLCASSLQGENSPLHFGNGTRLTVT.